The clone carrying this T cell receptor beta chain appeared once. This specimen belongs to a study of shared clonotypes between healthy human individuals. Looked up from germline, CDR1 is WNHNN and CDR2 is SYGVQD (reference sequence). CDR3 length equals 15 residues. With 0 bases removed from V and 0 bases from J, the gap between germline ends came to 6 bases. CD4+ cell separation produced CD45RA+ naive and CD45RA-negative memory subsets. Every subset's genomic DNA went evenly onto several immunoSEQ plates. The assay was immunoSEQ multiplex PCR, and TCRdb's table has in-frame clones only and misses some. The profile shows around 720,000 clones, roughly 72% of them singletons.

This TCR was sampled from a woman in her twenties or thirties in good health. Sequencing was done on a sample of memory CD4+ T cells sorted from blood. Indicated subset: CD45RA-negative fraction. The genes are TRBV10-1 and TRBJ2-4, with D perhaps matching TRBD2 (5 bases). This CDR3 is CASSESGLAKNIQYF. Written as DNA, the CDR3 is TGCGCCAGCAGTGAGTCAGGACTAGCCAAAAACATTCAGTACTTC.